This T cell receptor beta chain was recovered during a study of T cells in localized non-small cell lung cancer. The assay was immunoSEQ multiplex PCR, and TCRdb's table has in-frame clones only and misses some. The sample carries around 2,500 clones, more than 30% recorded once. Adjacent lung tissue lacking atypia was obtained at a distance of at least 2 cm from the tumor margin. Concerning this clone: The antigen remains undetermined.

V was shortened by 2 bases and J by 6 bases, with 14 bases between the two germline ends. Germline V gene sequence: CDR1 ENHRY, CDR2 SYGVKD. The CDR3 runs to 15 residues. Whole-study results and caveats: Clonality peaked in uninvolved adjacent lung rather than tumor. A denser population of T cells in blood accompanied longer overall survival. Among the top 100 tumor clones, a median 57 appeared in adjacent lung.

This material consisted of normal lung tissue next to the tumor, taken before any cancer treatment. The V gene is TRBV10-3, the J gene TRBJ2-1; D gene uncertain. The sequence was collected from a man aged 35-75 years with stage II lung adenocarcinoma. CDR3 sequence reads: CAISELASYGNEQFF. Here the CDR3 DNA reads TGTGCCATCAGTGAGCTCGCATCCTACGGCAATGAGCAGTTCTTC.